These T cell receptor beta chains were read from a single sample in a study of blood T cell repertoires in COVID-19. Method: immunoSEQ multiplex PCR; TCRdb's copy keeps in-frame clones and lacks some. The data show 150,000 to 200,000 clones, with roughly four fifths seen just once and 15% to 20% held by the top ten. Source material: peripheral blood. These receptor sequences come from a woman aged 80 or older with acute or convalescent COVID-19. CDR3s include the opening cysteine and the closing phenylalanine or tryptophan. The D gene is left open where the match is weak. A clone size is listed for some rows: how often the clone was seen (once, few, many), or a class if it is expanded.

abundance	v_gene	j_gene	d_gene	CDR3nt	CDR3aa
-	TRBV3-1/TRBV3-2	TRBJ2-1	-	TGTGCCAGCAGCCAAGATATCCAGCGGCCTTACAATGAGCAGTTCTTC	CASSQDIQRPYNEQFF
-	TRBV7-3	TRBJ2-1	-	TGTGCCAGCAGCTTAACGGTAGGGAGCTCCTACAATGAGCAGTTCTTC	CASSLTVGSSYNEQFF
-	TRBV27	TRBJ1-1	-	TGTGCCAGCAGTGACAGGTCCAGCACTGAAGCTTTCTTT	CASSDRSSTEAFF
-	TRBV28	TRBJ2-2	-	TGTGCCAGCAGTCAATCGTACAGGGCCAACACCGGGGAGCTGTTTTTT	CASSQSYRANTGELFF
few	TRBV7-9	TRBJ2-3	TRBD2	TGTGCCAGCAGCCCCCGACTAGCGGGAGAATCAAGGGCGCAGTATTTT	CASSPRLAGESRAQYF
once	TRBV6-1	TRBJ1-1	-	TGTGCCAGCATTGGGTCGGACAGAAAGAACACTGAAGCTTTCTTT	CASIGSDRKNTEAFF
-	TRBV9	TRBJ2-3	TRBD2	TGTGCCAGCAGCGTACTCGTAGCGGGAGGCACAGATACGCAGTATTTT	CASSVLVAGGTDTQYF
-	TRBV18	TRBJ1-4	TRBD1	TGTGCCAGCTCACCACAGGGGGCGGCTGAAAAACTGTTTTTT	CASSPQGAAEKLFF
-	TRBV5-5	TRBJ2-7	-	TGTGCCAGCAGCGGCAGGGGCCTCTCCTACGAGCAGTACTTC	CASSGRGLSYEQYF
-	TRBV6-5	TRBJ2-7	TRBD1	TGTGCCACCTCGGACAGGGGATATTACGAGCAGTACTTC	CATSDRGYYEQYF
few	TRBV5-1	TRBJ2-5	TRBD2	TGCGCCAGCAGCTTTTCTCTAGCGGGGGTCCAAGAGACCCAGTACTTC	CASSFSLAGVQETQYF
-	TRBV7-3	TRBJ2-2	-	TGTGCCAGCAGCTTAATAGGCGGTGGCGGGGAGCTGTTTTTT	CASSLIGGGGELFF
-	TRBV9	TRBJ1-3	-	TGTGCCAGCAGCACCGGGGGAGTCCGAAACACCATATATTTT	CASSTGGVRNTIYF
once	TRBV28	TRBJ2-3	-	TGTGCCAGCAGTCAAGGGGGGGTTTGGGCAGATACGCAGTATTTT	CASSQGGVWADTQYF
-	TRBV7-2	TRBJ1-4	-	TGTGCCAGCAGCCTCTCGCAGGGTATTAATGAAAAACTGTTTTTT	CASSLSQGINEKLFF
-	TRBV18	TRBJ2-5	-	TGTGCCAGCTCACCACCGTCCGGGGTGAGAAGGGAGACCCAGTACTTC	CASSPPSGVRRETQYF
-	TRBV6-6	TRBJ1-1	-	TGTGCCAGCAGTTACGAGCAGGGGTACACTGAAGCTTTCTTT	CASSYEQGYTEAFF
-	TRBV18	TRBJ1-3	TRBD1	TGTGCCAGCTCAACCAGCGACAGGGTAACTGGAAACACCATATATTTT	CASSTSDRVTGNTIYF
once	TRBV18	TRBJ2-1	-	TGTGCCAGCTCACCACGGACCCAGGGGGGAAGCTACAATGAGCAGTTCTTC	CASSPRTQGGSYNEQFF
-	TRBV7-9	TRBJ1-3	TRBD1	TGTGCCAGCAGTCACGGACAGGGTGTTATATATTTT	CASSHGQGVIYF
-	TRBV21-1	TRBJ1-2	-	TGTGCCAGCAGCAAATTTCCGGACAGGGGCTATGGCTACACCTTC	CASSKFPDRGYGYTF
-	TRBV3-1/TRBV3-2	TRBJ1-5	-	TGTGCCAGCAGCCAAACAGGGCGCGATCAGCCCCAGCATTTT	CASSQTGRDQPQHF
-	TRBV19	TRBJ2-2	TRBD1	TGTGCCAGTGGCGGACAGGGGGCGAACACCGGGGAGCTGTTTTTT	CASGGQGANTGELFF
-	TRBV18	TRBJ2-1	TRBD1	TGTGCCAGCTCACCCCAGACAGGGGCCTACAATGAGCAGTTCTTC	CASSPQTGAYNEQFF
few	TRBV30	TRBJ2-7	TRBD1	TGTGCCTGGAGTAGGCTTTTGGGGACAGCAGGCGAGCAGTACTTC	CAWSRLLGTAGEQYF
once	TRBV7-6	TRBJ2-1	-	TGTGCCAGCAGCTTAGGTGGCAGGGCAGGTGAGCAGTTCTTC	CASSLGGRAGEQFF
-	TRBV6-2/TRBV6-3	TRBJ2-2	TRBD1	TGTGCCAGCAGTTCGCGGACAGGGAACCTCTCTAACACCGGGGAGCTGTTTTTT	CASSSRTGNLSNTGELFF
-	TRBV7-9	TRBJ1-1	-	TGTGCCAGCAGCTCGGGGACACCCCCGGGGACTGAAGCTTTCTTT	CASSSGTPPGTEAFF
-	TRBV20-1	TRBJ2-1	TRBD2	TGCAACCTAGCGGGAGGAAAGGAGCAGTTCTTC	CNLAGGKEQFF
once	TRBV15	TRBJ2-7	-	TGTGCCACCAGCACCCTACGAGAGGTGGTTTACTTC	CATSTLREVVYF
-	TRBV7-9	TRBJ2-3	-	TGTGCCAGCAGCTTTTTAAGGGGTAGCACAGATACGCAGTATTTT	CASSFLRGSTDTQYF
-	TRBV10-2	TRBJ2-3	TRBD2	TGCGCCAGCAGTGAAGTAAGGGGACTAGGCCTCGATACGCAGTATTTT	CASSEVRGLGLDTQYF
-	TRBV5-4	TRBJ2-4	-	TGTGCCAGCAGCGGGGGGACAGCGAGAGCCAAAAACATTCAGTACTTC	CASSGGTARAKNIQYF
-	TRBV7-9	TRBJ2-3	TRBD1	TGTGCCAGCAGCCAGGGGACAGGGGCCAGCACAGATACGCAGTATTTT	CASSQGTGASTDTQYF
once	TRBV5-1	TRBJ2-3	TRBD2	TGCGCCAGCAGCTTGCCCTCGGGACTAGACACAGATACGCAGTATTTT	CASSLPSGLDTDTQYF
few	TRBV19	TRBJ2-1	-	TGTGCCAGTAGTATCCGAGGTGAGCAGTTCTTC	CASSIRGEQFF
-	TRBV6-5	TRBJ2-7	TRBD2	TGTGCCAGCAGTTACGCTAGCGGGGGGGCGTACGAGCAGTACTTC	CASSYASGGAYEQYF
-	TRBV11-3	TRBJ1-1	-	TGTGCCAGCAGCACCTGGACTGTGAACACTGAAGCTTTCTTT	CASSTWTVNTEAFF
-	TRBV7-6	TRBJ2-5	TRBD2	TGTGCCAGCAGCCCGGGAGCGGGGGGAGTTAAGACCCAGTACTTC	CASSPGAGGVKTQYF
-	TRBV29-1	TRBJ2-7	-	TGCAGCGTTGGAGATGGAGCAGGGCAGTCCGAGCAGTACTTC	CSVGDGAGQSEQYF
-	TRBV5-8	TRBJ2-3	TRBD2	TGTGCCAGCAGTCTGCGGGGGGGTGATACGCAGTATTTT	CASSLRGGDTQYF
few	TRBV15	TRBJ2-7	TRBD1	TGTGCCACCAGCCTCCGGGACAGACTCTACGAGCAGTACTTC	CATSLRDRLYEQYF
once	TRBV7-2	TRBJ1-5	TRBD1	TGTGCCAGCAGCTTTGGACAGGGTAGCAATCAGCCCCAGCATTTT	CASSFGQGSNQPQHF
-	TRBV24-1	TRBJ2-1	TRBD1	TGTGCCACCAGTGACCTTAACACAGGGGGCGCCTACAATGAGCAGTTCTTC	CATSDLNTGGAYNEQFF
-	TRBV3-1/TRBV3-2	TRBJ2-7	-	TGTGCCAGCAGCCGGGGACTTCCCTCCTACGAGCAGTACTTC	CASSRGLPSYEQYF
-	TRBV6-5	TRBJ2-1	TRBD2	TGTGCCAGCCTACCTAGCGGGGGGAACAATGAGCAGTTCTTC	CASLPSGGNNEQFF
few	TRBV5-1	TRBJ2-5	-	TGCGCCAGCAGCTTGGCGACGACGGGTGAAGAGACCCAGTACTTC	CASSLATTGEETQYF
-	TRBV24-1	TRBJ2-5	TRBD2	TGTGCCACCAGTGATTCCCAGGGACTAGCGGTCCAAGAGACCCAGTACTTC	CATSDSQGLAVQETQYF
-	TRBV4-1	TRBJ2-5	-	TGCGCCAGCAGCCAATCGGGCGGCCTAGCTTCGAAAGAGACCCAGTACTTC	CASSQSGGLASKETQYF
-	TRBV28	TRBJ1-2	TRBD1	TGTGCCAGCAGTCTACGGACAGGGGGCCTGGACTATGGCTACACCTTC	CASSLRTGGLDYGYTF
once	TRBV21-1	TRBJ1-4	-	TGTGCCAGCACCCTTCCCCCAGGGGGGGAAAAACTGTTTTTT	CASTLPPGGEKLFF
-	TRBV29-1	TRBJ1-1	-	TGCAGCGTACGCGAAGCACGAGGGTCTGAAGCTTTCTTT	CSVREARGSEAFF
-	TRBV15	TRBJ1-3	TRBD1	TGTGCCACCAGCACGATCCGGGACAGGGTCGGAGGAAACACCATATATTTT	CATSTIRDRVGGNTIYF